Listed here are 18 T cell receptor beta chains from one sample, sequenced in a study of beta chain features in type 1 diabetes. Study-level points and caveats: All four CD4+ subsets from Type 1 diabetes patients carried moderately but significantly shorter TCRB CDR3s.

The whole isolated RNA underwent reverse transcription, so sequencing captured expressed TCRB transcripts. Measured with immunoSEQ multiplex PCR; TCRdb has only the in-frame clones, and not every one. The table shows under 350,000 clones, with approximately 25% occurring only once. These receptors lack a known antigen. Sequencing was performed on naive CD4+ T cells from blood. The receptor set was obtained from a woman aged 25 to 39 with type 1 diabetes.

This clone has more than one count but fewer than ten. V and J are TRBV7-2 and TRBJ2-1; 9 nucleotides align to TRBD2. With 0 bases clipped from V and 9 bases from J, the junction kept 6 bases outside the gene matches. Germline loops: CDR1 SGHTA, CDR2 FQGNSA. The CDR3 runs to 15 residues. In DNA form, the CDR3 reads TGTGCCAGCAGCTTAGCGGCGGGAGGGCAGACTGAGCAGTTCTTC. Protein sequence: CASSLAAGGQTEQFF.

CDR3 DNA: TGCAGCGTTGAAGTAAGCGGGAGGAACGCTGACGAGCAGTACTTC. This sequence encodes CSVEVSGRNADEQYF. The rearrangement joins TRBV29-1 to TRBJ2-7; TRBD2 matches at 9 bases. The germline CDR1 and CDR2 sequences are SQVTM and ANQGSEA. This CDR3 is built from 15 residues. The trim removed 1 base at V and 5 bases at J, leaving 9 bases unmatched.

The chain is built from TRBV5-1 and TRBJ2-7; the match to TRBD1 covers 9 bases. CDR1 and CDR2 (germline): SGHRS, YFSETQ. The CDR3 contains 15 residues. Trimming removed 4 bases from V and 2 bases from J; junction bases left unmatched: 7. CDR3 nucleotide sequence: TGCGCCAGCAGCACTCGGACAGGGGCCACCTACGAGCAGTACTTC. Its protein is CASSTRTGATYEQYF.

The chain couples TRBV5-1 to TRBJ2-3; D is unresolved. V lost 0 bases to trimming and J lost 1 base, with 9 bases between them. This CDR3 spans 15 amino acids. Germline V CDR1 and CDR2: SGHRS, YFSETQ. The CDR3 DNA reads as TGCGCCAGCAGCTTGGTCTCTCCGGGCACAGATACGCAGTATTTT. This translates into CASSLVSPGTDTQYF.

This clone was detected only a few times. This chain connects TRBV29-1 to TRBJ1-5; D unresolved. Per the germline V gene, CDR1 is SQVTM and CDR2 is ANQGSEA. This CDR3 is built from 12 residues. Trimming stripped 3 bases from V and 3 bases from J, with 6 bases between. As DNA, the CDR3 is TGCAGCGTTGAGGCTCCCAATCAGCCCCAGCATTTT. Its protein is CSVEAPNQPQHF.

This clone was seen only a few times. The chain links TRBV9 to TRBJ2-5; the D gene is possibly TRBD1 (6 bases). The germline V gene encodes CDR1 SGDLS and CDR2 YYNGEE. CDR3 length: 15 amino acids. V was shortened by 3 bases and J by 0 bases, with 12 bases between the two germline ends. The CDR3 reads CASSARQEHQETQYF. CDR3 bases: TGTGCCAGCAGCGCCAGACAGGAACACCAAGAGACCCAGTACTTC.

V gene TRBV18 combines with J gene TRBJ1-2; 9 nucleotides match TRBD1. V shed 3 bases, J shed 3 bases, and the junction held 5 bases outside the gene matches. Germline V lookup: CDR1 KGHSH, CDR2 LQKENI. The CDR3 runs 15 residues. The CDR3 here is CASSPRGQGDYGYTF. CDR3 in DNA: TGTGCCAGCTCACCCAGGGGACAGGGAGACTATGGCTACACCTTC.

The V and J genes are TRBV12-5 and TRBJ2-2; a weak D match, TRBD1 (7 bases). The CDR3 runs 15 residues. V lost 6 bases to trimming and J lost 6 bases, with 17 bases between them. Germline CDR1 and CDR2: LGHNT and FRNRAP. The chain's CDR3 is CASGASGGRSGELFF. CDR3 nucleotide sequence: TGTGCTAGTGGAGCCTCAGGGGGGCGGTCCGGGGAGCTGTTTTTT.

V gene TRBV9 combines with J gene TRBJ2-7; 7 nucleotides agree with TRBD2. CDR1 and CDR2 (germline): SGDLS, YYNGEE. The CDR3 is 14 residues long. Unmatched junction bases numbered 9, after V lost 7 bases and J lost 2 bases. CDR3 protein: CASPGGRLTYEQYF. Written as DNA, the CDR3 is TGTGCCAGCCCGGGGGGTCGCCTGACCTACGAGCAGTACTTC.

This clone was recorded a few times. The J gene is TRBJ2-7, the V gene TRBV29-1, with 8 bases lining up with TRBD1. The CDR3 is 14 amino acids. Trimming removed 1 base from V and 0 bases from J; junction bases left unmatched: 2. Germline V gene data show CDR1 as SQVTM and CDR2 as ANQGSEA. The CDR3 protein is CSVEVQGASYEQYF. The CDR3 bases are TGCAGCGTTGAAGTCCAGGGGGCCTCCTACGAGCAGTACTTC.

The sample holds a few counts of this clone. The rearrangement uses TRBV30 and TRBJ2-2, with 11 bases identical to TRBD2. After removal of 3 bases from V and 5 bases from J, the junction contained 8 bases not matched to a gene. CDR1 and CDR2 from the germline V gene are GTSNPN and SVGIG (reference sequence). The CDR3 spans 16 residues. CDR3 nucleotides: TGTGCCTGGAGGGAACTAGCGGGAGTAGAGACCGGGGAGCTGTTTTTT. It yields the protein CAWRELAGVETGELFF. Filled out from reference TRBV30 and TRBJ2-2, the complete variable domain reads SQTIHQWPATLVQPVGSPLSLECTVEGTSNPNLYWYRQAAGRGLQLLFYSVGIGQISSEVPQNLSASRPQDRQFILSSKKLLLSDSGFYLCAWRELAGVETGELFFGEGSRLTVL.

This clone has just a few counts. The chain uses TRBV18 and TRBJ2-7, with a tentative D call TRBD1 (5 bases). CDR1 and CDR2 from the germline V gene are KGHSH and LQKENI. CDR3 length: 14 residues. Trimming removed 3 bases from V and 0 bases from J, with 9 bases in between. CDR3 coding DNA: TGTGCCAGCTCACCCCGACAGAGCTCCTACGAGCAGTACTTC. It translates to CASSPRQSSYEQYF. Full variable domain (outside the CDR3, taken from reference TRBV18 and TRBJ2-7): NAGVMQNPRHLVRRRGQEARLRCSPMKGHSHVYWYRQLPEEGLKFMVYLQKENIIDESGMPKERFSAEFPKEGPSILRIQQVVRGDSAAYFCASSPRQSSYEQYFGPGTRLTVT.

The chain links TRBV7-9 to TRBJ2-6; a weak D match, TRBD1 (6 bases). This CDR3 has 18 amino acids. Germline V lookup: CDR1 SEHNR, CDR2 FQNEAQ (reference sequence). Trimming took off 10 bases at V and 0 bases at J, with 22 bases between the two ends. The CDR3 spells CAMGHRDTLSSGANVLTF. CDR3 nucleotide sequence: TGTGCCATGGGGCACCGGGACACTCTAAGCTCTGGGGCCAACGTCCTGACTTTC.

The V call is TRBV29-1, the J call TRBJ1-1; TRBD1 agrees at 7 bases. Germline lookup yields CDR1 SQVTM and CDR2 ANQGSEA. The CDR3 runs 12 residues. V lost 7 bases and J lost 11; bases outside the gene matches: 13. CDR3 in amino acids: CSASDRAVRAFF. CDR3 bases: TGCAGCGCCTCCGACAGGGCGGTACGCGCTTTCTTT.

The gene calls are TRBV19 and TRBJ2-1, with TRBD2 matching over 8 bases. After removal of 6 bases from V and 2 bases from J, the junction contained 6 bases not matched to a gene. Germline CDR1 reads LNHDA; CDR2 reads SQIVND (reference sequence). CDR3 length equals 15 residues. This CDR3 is CASRGEREPYNEQFF. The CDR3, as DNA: TGTGCCAGTAGAGGGGAGCGGGAGCCCTACAATGAGCAGTTCTTC. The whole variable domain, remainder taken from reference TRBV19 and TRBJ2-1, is DGGITQSPKYLFRKEGQNVTLSCEQNLNHDAMYWYRQDPGQGLRLIYYSQIVNDFQKGDIAEGYSVSREKKESFPLTVTSAQKNPTAFYLCASRGEREPYNEQFFGPGTRLTVL.

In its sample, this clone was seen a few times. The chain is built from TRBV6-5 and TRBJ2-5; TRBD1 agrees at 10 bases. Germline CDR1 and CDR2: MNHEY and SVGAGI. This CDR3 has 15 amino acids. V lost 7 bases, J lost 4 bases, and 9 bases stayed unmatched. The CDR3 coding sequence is TGTGCCAGCATAGACGACAGGGGGCCAGGAGAGACCCAGTACTTC. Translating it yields CASIDDRGPGETQYF.

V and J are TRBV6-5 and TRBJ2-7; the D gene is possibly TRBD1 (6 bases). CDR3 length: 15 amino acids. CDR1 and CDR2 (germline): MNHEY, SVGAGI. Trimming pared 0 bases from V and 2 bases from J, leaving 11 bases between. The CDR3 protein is CASSYSGHGTYEQYF. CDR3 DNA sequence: TGTGCCAGCAGTTACTCGGGACACGGAACCTACGAGCAGTACTTC.

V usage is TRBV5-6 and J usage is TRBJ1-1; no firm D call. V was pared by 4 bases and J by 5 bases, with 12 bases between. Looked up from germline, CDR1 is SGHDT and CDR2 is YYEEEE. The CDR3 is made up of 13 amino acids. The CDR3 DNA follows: TGTGCCAGCAGCCTACAGATGGAAACTGAAGCTTTCTTT. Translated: CASSLQMETEAFF.